This TCR beta chain was recorded in a study of shared clonotypes between healthy human individuals. Some clones are missing from TCRdb's copy, which holds only in-frame ones; the method was immunoSEQ multiplex PCR. The data show some 550,000 clones, more than 95% seen once. Trimming took 2 bases from V and 1 from J; bases not matched to a gene: 3. The CDR3 has 16 amino acids. Germline V gene data show CDR1 as SGHRS and CDR2 as YFSETQ. Comment on this clone: Its specificity is unknown.

General observations from the study: The four-donor shared clonotypes exceeded non-shared clonotypes in generation probability, with non-shared ones scoring lower.

The specimen was naive CD4+ T cells sorted from blood. Stated subset: CD45RA+ positively selected. This rearrangement joins TRBV5-1 to TRBJ2-2; 9 nucleotides line up with TRBD2. The sequence came from a woman aged 25 to 39 in good health. The CDR3 DNA reads as TGCGCCAGCAGCTTCCAGACTAGCGGGAACACCGGGGAGCTGTTTTTT. Protein: CASSFQTSGNTGELFF.